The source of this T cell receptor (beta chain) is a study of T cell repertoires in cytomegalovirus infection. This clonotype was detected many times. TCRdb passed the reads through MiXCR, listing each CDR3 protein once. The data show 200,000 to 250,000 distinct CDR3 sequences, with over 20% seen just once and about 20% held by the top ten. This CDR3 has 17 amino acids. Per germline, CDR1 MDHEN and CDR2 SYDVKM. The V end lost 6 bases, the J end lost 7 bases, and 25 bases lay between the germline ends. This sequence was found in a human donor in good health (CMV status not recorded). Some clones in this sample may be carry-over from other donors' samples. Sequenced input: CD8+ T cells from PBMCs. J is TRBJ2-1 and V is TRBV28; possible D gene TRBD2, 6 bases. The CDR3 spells CASSLPTGTSKGNEQFF. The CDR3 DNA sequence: TGTGCCAGCAGCCTACCGACCGGGACTTCTAAAGGGAATGAGCAGTTCTTC.